The present entry profiles one T cell receptor (beta chain) with its context. The antigen is not known. These data come from a study of Ad26.COV2.S vaccination and SARS-CoV-2 variants. Study background: Dosing was one shot or two shots 56 days apart. Study-wide points: Total T cell responses, in the TCR breadth and depth analyses, may have been underestimated. Non-spike TCR breadth showed similarity between vaccine and placebo recipients.

Sequencing was performed with immunoSEQ multiplex PCR; in TCRdb, only in-frame clones are kept and a portion is missing. The data contain 400,000 to 450,000 clones, 90% of them seen just once; the ten biggest clones take up 4.3%. The length of the CDR3 is 12 residues. Trimming removed 5 bases from V and 7 bases from J, with 12 bases in between. Germline values: CDR1 SGHAT, CDR2 FQNNGV. Specified treatment: around 19 received Ad26.COV2.S at low or high dose, single or two shots; 5 received placebo; per-sample allocation not given. After the first vaccine or placebo injection, samples were drawn on day 63. Recruitment in Boston yielded a donor of adult age, 18-55 years.

The genes are TRBV11-2 and TRBJ2-7, with D uncertain. Sequencing used peripheral blood, obtained in a trial of Ad26.COV2.S vaccine versus placebo. The TCR was taken from a person aged 18 to 65 who received the Ad26.COV2.S COVID-19 vaccine or a placebo. The CDR3 is CASSPGRREQYF. In nucleotides, the CDR3 is TGTGCCAGCAGCCCAGGTCGGCGGGAGCAGTACTTC. The full variable domain, in which reference TRBV11-2 and TRBJ2-7 provide the parts outside the CDR3, is EAGVAQSPRYKIIEKRQSVAFWCNPISGHATLYWYQQILGQGPKLLIQFQNNGVVDDSQLPKDRFSAERLKGVDSTLKIQPAKLEDSAVYLCASSPGRREQYFGPGTRLTVT.